A selection of T cell receptor beta chains follows, all from one sample in a study of blood T cell repertoires in COVID-19. Clones were sequenced by immunoSEQ multiplex PCR, and TCRdb holds only the in-frame ones, with some missing. The sample includes a few hundred thousand clones, about 90% of them seen just once. The material sequenced was peripheral blood. These TCRs come from a man between 40 and 49 years old with acute or convalescent COVID-19. CDR3s leave out the opening cysteine and the closing phenylalanine or tryptophan. Expanded clones are given a class, and other clones once, few, many or no size at all.

V: TRBV6-6; size: .; J: TRBJ1-4; CDR3: ASRPGGPNEKLF
V: TRBV5-6; size: .; J: TRBJ1-4; CDR3: ASSLGDREINEKLF
V: TRBV18; size: .; J: TRBJ2-6; CDR3: ASSGGRSSGANVLT
V: TRBV6-5; size: .; J: TRBJ1-2; CDR3: ASSYSIAGHYGYT
V: TRBV2; size: once; J: TRBJ1-2; CDR3: ASRTDEGGYT
V: TRBV28; size: .; J: TRBJ1-2; CDR3: ASTRSKNYGYT
V: TRBV29-1; size: .; J: TRBJ2-5; CDR3: SVAGLAEGLETQY
V: TRBV9; size: .; J: TRBJ2-2; CDR3: ASSTEGLAGELF
V: TRBV12-3/TRBV12-4; size: .; J: TRBJ1-4; CDR3: ASERTNEKLF
V: TRBV28; size: .; J: TRBJ2-7; CDR3: ASSLVSRIYEQY
V: TRBV28; size: .; J: TRBJ2-7; CDR3: ASSFLSKLYEQY
V: TRBV7-9; size: .; J: TRBJ1-1; CDR3: ASFSPYTEAF
V: TRBV14; size: .; J: TRBJ2-1; CDR3: ASSPTGGSYNEQF
V: TRBV2; size: few; J: TRBJ2-2; CDR3: ASSKDILNTGELF
V: TRBV5-1; size: .; J: TRBJ2-3; CDR3: ASRGGIGLALADTQY
V: TRBV6-5; size: few; J: TRBJ1-2; CDR3: ASSAQEYGYT
V: TRBV14; size: once; J: TRBJ2-1; CDR3: ASSHGPDPPTNNEQF
V: TRBV5-4; size: .; J: TRBJ1-2; CDR3: ASSFQTRNYGYT
V: TRBV5-4; size: .; J: TRBJ1-6; CDR3: ASSLAPTGGGYNSPLH
V: TRBV9; size: .; J: TRBJ1-4; CDR3: ASGGRGQFDEKLF
V: TRBV12-3/TRBV12-4; size: .; J: TRBJ2-7; CDR3: ASSFSSGYLY
V: TRBV19; size: once; J: TRBJ2-7; CDR3: ASSIDLVLEGQY
V: TRBV29-1; size: .; J: TRBJ2-3; CDR3: SAQPRGQGFTDTQY
V: TRBV9; size: .; J: TRBJ1-2; CDR3: ASSVGAGSNYGYT
V: TRBV30; size: few; J: TRBJ2-7; CDR3: AWSVSSYEQY
V: TRBV19; size: .; J: TRBJ2-1; CDR3: ASKPTGGRAEQF
V: TRBV9; size: .; J: TRBJ1-1; CDR3: ASSVLGTGEGTEAF
V: TRBV27; size: .; J: TRBJ2-7; CDR3: ASSPGLAGNGAY